This T cell receptor (beta chain) was retrieved from a study of blood T cell repertoires in COVID-19 (dated by TCRdb to the early 2020s). For the wider study: Collaborator samples came from the United States, Italy and Spain and covered acute and convalescent phases of COVID-19. The prospective study material was composed of cDNA or gDNA derived from T cells, B-cell-depleted T cells, or PBMCs. The dataset comprised deeply sampled blood TCRbeta repertoires from subjects exposed to, actively infected with, or recovered from COVID-19. The repertoires were made available in a free public database intended to serve as a resource for research on the immune response to SARS-CoV-2. Samples came from the ongoing ImmuneRACE study (first 160 participants) plus 1,254 subjects from 6 global collaborators. Sample metadata almost always included a de-identified subject ID, COVID-19 status, age in years and sex. HLA class I and class II types, where available, came from metadata supplied by the sample provider rather than from assay-based typing.

In the prospective study, participants were roughly 18 to 95 years old, resided in fewer than 25 geographic areas of the United States, and were enrolled through a virtual design. To assign participants to cohorts, the prospective study relied on clinical history that participants themselves reported in a screening survey and a study questionnaire. For ImmuneRACE Cohort 3, a participant was defined as recovered based on two consecutive negative NP/OP PCR tests, clearance by a healthcare professional, or resolution of symptoms. Each participant in the prospective study had whole blood, serum and a nasopharyngeal or oropharyngeal swab collected by mobile phlebotomists. Over an approximately 2-month period, participants in the prospective study had the option of providing additional blood draws and questionnaires. Prospective study blood samples were shipped either frozen or at room temperature before DNA extraction.

There are 15 amino acids in the CDR3, from cysteine to phenylalanine inclusive. The retained sequence is limited to the CDR3, 45 bases, with the frame set at the first base. V lost 0 bases and J lost 3 bases; the stretch between them is 11 bases long. CDR1 MNHEY and CDR2 SMNVEV are derived from the germline V gene (reference sequence). Comments on this clone: No cognate antigen has been identified for it. No quality values exist for individual bases; no much larger clone is one base distant.

The immunoSEQ Assay, a bias-controlled multiplex PCR, was used to amplify TCRbeta CDR3 regions from genomic DNA. In the source study's methods: Nucleated cell counts per sample were estimated from amplification of reference gene primers within the assay. Sequence reads were collapsed and filtered to measure the absolute abundance of every unique TCRbeta CDR3 rearrangement. For each sample, productive Simpson clonality was calculated as the square root of Simpson's diversity index over productive rearrangements. Entries here come from immuneACCESS through TCRdb and include only in-frame sequences with V and J called. Some clones fail to appear in such tables; in the studies checked, an unresolved V gene covers under half of the shortfall, and the cause of the remainder is unknown. V and J calls and clone size are those listed in that table; D and trimming were worked out from the DNA. Across this sample there are some 340,000 clones, with about 87% seen only once. The ten largest clones capture roughly 5% of the sample.

Overall study outcomes, separate from this receptor: The quantity of clinical and demographic metadata differed by source and by participant and was supplied without curation.

The clonotype was recovered from a woman aged 25 to 39 who had recovered from COVID-19. The sequenced sample was PBMCs or T cells enriched from blood (not recorded which). The receptor chain draws on TRBV27 and TRBJ1-1; D gene: possibly TRBD1, on 6 matching bases. The DNA reads as follows: TGTGCCAGCAGTTTATCCGGGACACCTTACACTGAAGCTTTCTTT. It translates to CASSLSGTPYTEAFF.